The sequence of this T cell receptor (beta chain) was determined in a study of shared clonotypes between healthy human individuals. Overall study findings and caveats: The expectation was that sequencing depth would affect clonotype sharing among donors. Donor scarcity curtailed the genetic and exposure-history diversity represented herein.

In the case of this clone: Its cognate antigen is unknown.

The CDR3 contains 15 residues. Repertoires were generated with immunoSEQ multiplex PCR, while TCRdb's copy carries only in-frame clones and drops some. The repertoire holds approximately 1.5 million clones, with approximately 98.5% as singletons. This TCR derives from a man aged 25-45 years in good health. The sequenced sample was naive CD4+ T cells sorted from blood. Specified subset: CD45RA+ positively selected. The chain has TRBV21-1 and TRBJ2-7; the tabulated D call, TRBD2, remains unverified against the DNA. TRBV21-1 is tagged as a pseudogene. CDR3 coding DNA: TGTGCCAGCAGCAGAGAGAGCTTTTACGGGAACGAGCAGTACTTC. Protein product: CASSRESFYGNEQYF.